A single sample is the source of the 4 T cell receptor beta chains below, sequenced in a study of blood T cell repertoires in COVID-19. TCRdb's copy holds only in-frame clones and misses some; the assay was immunoSEQ multiplex PCR. Here the sample spans a few hundred thousand clones, approximately 88% being singletons. The sequenced material came from peripheral blood. Receptor source: a woman between 25 and 40 years old with COVID-19, enrolled during active disease.

The CDR3 region has the DNA TGCGCCAGCAGCGTATCCGAGACAGACTATGGCTACACCTTC. Translating gives CASSVSETDYGYTF. The chain joins TRBV5-1 to TRBJ1-2; a weak D match, TRBD1 (5 bases). The ends were cut back, 4 bases at V and 3 bases at J, with 13 bases in the middle. The germline V gene encodes CDR1 SGHRS and CDR2 YFSETQ. The CDR3 totals 14 residues.

The chain employs TRBV28 and TRBJ1-2, with D possibly being TRBD1 (6 bases). The V gene's germline CDR1 is MDHEN and CDR2 SYDVKM. The CDR3 sequence is 16 residues long. V was shortened by 1 base and J by 5 bases, with 17 bases between the two germline ends. CDR3: CASSLYTRGATYGYTF. The CDR3 DNA reads TGTGCCAGCAGTTTATACACCAGGGGCGCTACTTATGGCTACACCTTC.

The table lists this clone with a few counts. This rearrangement joins TRBV6-5 to TRBJ1-6; no firm D call. Germline V gives CDR1 MNHEY, CDR2 SVGAGI. With 1 base removed from V and 10 bases from J, the gap between germline ends came to 8 bases. The CDR3 is 13 amino acids. The CDR3 coding sequence is TGTGCCAGCAGTTACTTCACTCAATCACCCCTCCACTTT. Amino acid sequence: CASSYFTQSPLHF.

The rearrangement links TRBV4-1 to TRBJ1-1, with no clear D. The CDR3 sequence is 14 residues long. V was pared by 0 bases and J by 11 bases, with 16 bases between. The germline V gene has CDR1 MGHRA and CDR2 YSYEKL. For the CDR3, the DNA is TGCGCCAGCAGCCAAGATGGGCCGCGACCACTCGCTTTCTTT. Its protein product is CASSQDGPRPLAFF.